Below are 29 T cell receptor beta chains sequenced from a single sample in a study of shared T cell receptors in the human thymus. Clones were sequenced by immunoSEQ multiplex PCR, and TCRdb holds only the in-frame ones, with some missing. The repertoire holds over 650,000 clones, with around 87% as singletons. The same specimen was also included in a second study, on human thymus T cells.

Sequences were obtained from thymocytes. All receptors derive from a boy under two years old with a congenital heart defect.

The chain has TRBV7-2 and TRBJ2-1; 7 nucleotides line up with TRBD1. This CDR3 is 16 amino acids long. The germline V gene encodes CDR1 SGHTA and CDR2 FQGNSA. The V gene end was trimmed by 0 bases and the J gene end by 1 base; junction bases not matched to a gene: 3. The CDR3 protein is CASSLAKGASYNEQFF. CDR3 in DNA: TGTGCCAGCAGCTTAGCTAAGGGGGCATCCTACAATGAGCAGTTCTTC. Complete variable domain (other parts from reference TRBV7-2 and TRBJ2-1): GAGVSQSPSNKVTEKGKDVELRCDPISGHTALYWYRQSLGQGLEFLIYFQGNSAPDKSGLPSDRFSAERTGGSVSTLTIQRTQQEDSAVYLCASSLAKGASYNEQFFGPGTRLTVL.

V usage is TRBV5-4 and J usage is TRBJ2-1; D is perhaps TRBD2 (6 bases). V was clipped by 3 bases and J by 7 bases, with 23 bases between them. Germline loops: CDR1 SGHNT, CDR2 YYREEE (reference sequence). This CDR3 region has 17 residues. As DNA, the CDR3 is TGTGCCAGCAGCTGGAGGAGGGTTAAATCGGGTAGAAATGAGCAGTTCTTC. It encodes CASSWRRVKSGRNEQFF.

The chain employs TRBV27 and TRBJ1-4; 7 positions match TRBD1. CDR3 size: 16 residues. Germline V gene lookup returns CDR1 MNHEY and CDR2 SMNVEV (reference sequence). V lost 5 bases to trimming and J lost 3 bases; unmatched junction nucleotides: 9. CDR3 nucleotides: TGTGCCAGCAGTCCAAGGAGGGACAGCCCTAATGAAAAACTGTTTTTT. Protein product: CASSPRRDSPNEKLFF.

This chain links TRBV6-1 with TRBJ1-1; TRBD1 is a possible D gene (5 bases). The CDR3 has 13 residues. The germline CDR1 and CDR2 sequences are MNHNS and SASEGT. V dropped 7 bases and J dropped 4 bases, with 13 bases sitting between them. CDR3 sequence (DNA): TGTGCCAGCATGGGGCGGGGTATCACTGAAGCTTTCTTT. Its protein is CASMGRGITEAFF.

In this sample, this clone turned up a few times. V usage is TRBV4-1 and J usage is TRBJ2-1; TRBD2 is a possible D gene (5 bases). The CDR3 sequence is 16 residues long. Germline CDR1 and CDR2: MGHRA and YSYEKL. Trimming cost V 2 bases and J 3 bases, with 14 bases left between them. CDR3 region: CASSQQHRRGYNEQFF. The CDR3 coding sequence is TGCGCCAGCAGCCAACAACACAGACGGGGCTACAATGAGCAGTTCTTC.

Written as DNA, the CDR3 is TGTGCCAGCAGCAAAGCGCTACGGGGCCAAGAGACCCAGTACTTC. Translating gives CASSKALRGQETQYF. The chain joins TRBV21-1 to TRBJ2-5; no check of the table's D call, TRBD2, against the DNA was made. TRBV21-1 is deemed a pseudogene. The CDR3 sequence is 15 residues long.

This chain links TRBV9 with TRBJ2-1, with TRBD2 matching over 10 bases. The ends lost 0 bases at V and 4 bases at J; junction bases unmatched: 13. CDR1 is SGDLS and CDR2 is YYNGEE in the germline V gene. CDR3 size: 19 residues. The CDR3 DNA sequence: TGTGCCAGCAGCGTAGCTACCCTAGCGGGAGAGACCTATTACAATGAGCAGTTCTTC. Translating gives CASSVATLAGETYYNEQFF.

The rearrangement uses TRBV19 and TRBJ2-6; 7 bases match TRBD1. The CDR3 loop spans 17 amino acids. J gave up 0 bases and V 4 bases, and 6 bases lay outside the gene matches. Germline V CDR1 and CDR2: LNHDA, SQIVND (reference sequence). CDR3 sequence reads: CASSNRDSRSGANVLTF. CDR3 DNA: TGTGCCAGTAGTAACCGGGACAGCCGCTCTGGGGCCAACGTCCTGACTTTC.

This chain links TRBV29-1 with TRBJ1-1; D call uncertain. CDR3 length equals 14 residues. Germline CDR1 and CDR2: SQVTM and ANQGSEA. Trimming pared 1 base from V and 0 bases from J, leaving 9 bases between. CDR3 nucleotides: TGCAGCGTTGAAGTTTACAGCATGAACACTGAAGCTTTCTTT. Translation: CSVEVYSMNTEAFF.

This clone showed up just once. The genes are TRBV10-2 and TRBJ1-4, with 9 bases identical to TRBD1. Looked up from germline, CDR1 is WSHSY and CDR2 is SAAADI. The CDR3 is 16 residues long. Germline trimming cut 6 bases from V and 3 bases from J; bases unmatched to any gene: 8. The CDR3, as DNA: TGCGCCAGCAGGCAGACCGGGACAGGGCCTAATGAAAAACTGTTTTTT. Translation gives CASRQTGTGPNEKLFF.

The CDR3 reads CSVELGTANTGELFF. In DNA, the CDR3 is TGCAGCGTTGAGCTCGGTACAGCGAACACCGGGGAGCTGTTTTTT. V and J are TRBV29-1 and TRBJ2-2; D is undetermined. Looked up from germline, CDR1 is SQVTM and CDR2 is ANQGSEA. Trimming removed 3 bases from V and 0 bases from J, with 11 bases in between. This CDR3 spans 15 amino acids.

The sample holds one count of this clone. The chain couples TRBV25-1 to TRBJ2-3; D is perhaps TRBD2 (5 bases). The CDR3 has 15 amino acids. Germline V CDR1 and CDR2: MGHDK, SYGVNS. V shed 1 base and J shed 2 bases, with 10 bases lying between them. The CDR3, as DNA: TGTGCCAGCAGTGAATTACCCGGGGTCACAGATACGCAGTATTTT. It codes for CASSELPGVTDTQYF.

CDR3 residues: CASSDQAPSYEQYF. The CDR3 DNA reads as TGTGCCAGCAGTGATCAGGCACCCTCCTACGAGCAGTACTTC. V is TRBV25-1 and J is TRBJ2-7; D is ambiguous. V lost 3 bases and J 0 bases, leaving 9 bases between the germline ends. The CDR3 has 14 residues. CDR1 MGHDK and CDR2 SYGVNS come from the germline V gene.

This chain uses TRBV28 with TRBJ2-7, with D perhaps matching TRBD1 (5 bases). The V and J ends lost 3 bases and 2 bases respectively, with 11 bases between them. This CDR3 has 14 residues. Germline values: CDR1 MDHEN, CDR2 SYDVKM. CDR3 amino acids: CASSFRRAPYEQYF. DNA for the CDR3: TGTGCCAGCAGTTTCCGCAGGGCCCCCTACGAGCAGTACTTC.

The rearrangement joins TRBV11-2 to TRBJ2-1, with 8 bases fitting TRBD2. CDR1 and CDR2 (germline): SGHAT, FQNNGV. The J segment lost 4 bases and the V segment lost 2 bases, leaving 4 bases of the junction unmatched. This CDR3 has 15 amino acids. This CDR3 reads CASSLTLAGYNEQFF. DNA for the CDR3: TGTGCCAGCAGCTTAACCCTAGCGGGTTACAATGAGCAGTTCTTC.

The CDR3 spells CASRGQTKRPYEQYF. The CDR3, as DNA: TGTGCCAGCAGGGGACAGACTAAAAGACCCTACGAGCAGTACTTC. The chain combines TRBV2 with TRBJ2-5; 7 nucleotides align to TRBD1. The DNA end lines up better with TRBJ2-7; the J call may be wrong. CDR1 is SNHLY, CDR2 FYNNEI, per germline. The length of the CDR3 is 15 residues.

The CDR3 here is CASSHRTGGNQPQHF. The CDR3 DNA follows: TGTGCCAGCAGTCACAGGACCGGCGGCAATCAGCCCCAGCATTTT. The chain joins TRBV6-5 to TRBJ1-5, with a tentative D call TRBD1 (5 bases). Looked up from germline, CDR1 is MNHEY and CDR2 is SVGAGI. The CDR3 sequence is 15 residues long. V dropped 5 bases and J dropped 2 bases, with 13 bases sitting between them.

The gene calls are TRBV2 and TRBJ1-6; D may be TRBD1 (5 bases). This CDR3 has 15 residues. Germline V gene lookup returns CDR1 SNHLY and CDR2 FYNNEI. Trimming left V 5 bases short and J 2 bases short, with 10 bases between. In DNA form, the CDR3 reads TGTGCCAGCAGTCCTCAGGGCCCCTATAATTCACCCCTCCACTTT. It translates to CASSPQGPYNSPLHF.

The rearrangement uses TRBV5-5 and TRBJ2-1; 9 bases agree with TRBD1. This CDR3 is built from 16 residues. Germline V lookup: CDR1 SGHKS, CDR2 YYEKEE (reference sequence). J gave up 0 bases and V 4 bases, and 5 bases lay outside the gene matches. CDR3 sequence: CASSQQGARSYNEQFF. The CDR3 DNA reads TGTGCCAGCAGCCAACAGGGGGCCCGCTCCTACAATGAGCAGTTCTTC.

This rearrangement joins TRBV11-2 to TRBJ2-7, with D tentatively TRBD1 (6 bases). Germline V gene data show CDR1 as SGHAT and CDR2 as FQNNGV. V was clipped by 1 base and J by 0 bases, with 19 bases between them. The CDR3 contains 18 residues. CDR3 in amino acids: CASSLGFVQGPSSYEQYF. The CDR3 coding sequence is TGTGCCAGCAGCTTAGGTTTCGTACAGGGTCCCAGCTCCTACGAGCAGTACTTC.

The chain is built from TRBV4-3 and TRBJ2-1, with D perhaps TRBD2 (6 bases). V was clipped by 2 bases and J by 5 bases, with 16 bases between them. The CDR3 covers 16 residues. Germline V gene sequence: CDR1 LGHNA, CDR2 YSLEER. CDR3 coding DNA: TGCGCCAGCAGCCAACTGGACCGGGACTTTAACAATGAGCAGTTCTTC. This codes for CASSQLDRDFNNEQFF.

CDR3 bases: TGTGCCAGCAGTGAGGGTAAGTCTGGGGCCGGTCAGCCCCAGCATTTT. This translates into CASSEGKSGAGQPQHF. The gene calls are TRBV6-1 and TRBJ1-5; maybe TRBD1 (5 bases). Germline V gives CDR1 MNHNS, CDR2 SASEGT. Deletions cut 3 bases from V and 6 bases from J, with 18 bases between. There are 16 residues in the CDR3.

The chain carries TRBV4-2 and TRBJ2-3; D is uncertain. The germline V gene has CDR1 LGHNA and CDR2 YNFKEQ. This CDR3 spans 16 amino acids. V shed 6 bases and J shed 1 base, with 17 bases lying between them. The CDR3 region is CASSPTLRVGTDTQYF. The CDR3 DNA reads TGTGCCAGCAGTCCTACCCTCCGGGTGGGCACAGATACGCAGTATTTT.

The chain uses TRBV14 and TRBJ1-4, with 8 bases identical to TRBD1. Germline CDR1 is SGHDN and CDR2 is FVKESK. Trimming took 0 bases from V and 3 from J; bases not matched to a gene: 0. The CDR3 extends over 15 amino acids. CDR3 loop: CASSQEQGANEKLFF. CDR3 DNA: TGTGCCAGCAGCCAAGAACAGGGGGCTAATGAAAAACTGTTTTTT.

This chain links TRBV9 with TRBJ1-1; 7 bases map to TRBD1. The trim removed 0 bases at V and 3 bases at J, leaving 5 bases unmatched. CDR1 is SGDLS, CDR2 YYNGEE, per germline. There are 15 residues in the CDR3. In DNA, the CDR3 is TGTGCCAGCAGCGTAGTTACAGGGGAGGACACTGAAGCTTTCTTT. This sequence encodes CASSVVTGEDTEAFF.

Points on this clone: The sample contains more than one DNA sequence encoding this CDR3. The rearrangement links TRBV20-1 to TRBJ1-2; no reliable D call. In germline, CDR1 is DFQATT, CDR2 SNEGSKA (reference sequence). Trimming stripped 6 bases from V and 8 bases from J, with 10 bases between. The CDR3 loop spans 10 amino acids. The CDR3 DNA is TGCAGTGCAAGACGGTACGGCTACACCTTC. Translation: CSARRYGYTF.

The rearrangement uses TRBV6-6 and TRBJ2-7; tentatively, D is TRBD1 (6 bases). In germline, CDR1 is MNHNY, CDR2 SVGAGI (reference sequence). The CDR3 is 15 amino acids. Trimming pared 2 bases from V and 2 bases from J, leaving 13 bases between. Written as DNA, the CDR3 is TGTGCCAGCAGTTACGCCACCGACAGGACCTACGAGCAGTACTTC. It codes for CASSYATDRTYEQYF.

This chain joins TRBV10-3 and TRBJ2-7, with 7 bases identical to TRBD2. The V gene end was trimmed by 10 bases and the J gene end by 1 base; junction bases not matched to a gene: 10. The length of the CDR3 is 14 residues. The germline CDR1 and CDR2 sequences are ENHRY and SYGVKD. The CDR3 reads CATRGREGSYEQYF. The CDR3 DNA reads TGTGCCACAAGGGGCAGGGAGGGGTCCTACGAGCAGTACTTC.

This clone was seen only once. This chain joins TRBV27 and TRBJ2-5; D possibly corresponds to TRBD1 (6 bases). Deletions cut 8 bases from V and 14 bases from J, with 21 bases between. Germline CDR1 reads MNHEY; CDR2 reads SMNVEV (reference sequence). The CDR3 length is 12 residues. DNA of the CDR3: TGTGCCAGCCCACCCCAGCAGGGGAGATATTACTTC. Its translation is CASPPQQGRYYF.